This T cell receptor beta chain originates from a study of T cells expressing NK-cell markers. Study context: Beta-chain profiling covered CD3+CD56+NKG2C+, CD3+CD56+NKG2C- and CD3+CD56-NKG2C+ sorted subsets. Eight donors were sequenced, of whom seven were HCMV-seropositive, while the remaining one was HCMV-seronegative. Study-wide findings and caveats: Six of the donors carried dominant NKG2C+ clonotypes that took up roughly 1.0-7.5% of their CD8+ T cells.

Worth noting for this clonotype: Its antigen is currently unknown.

This CDR3 has 18 amino acids. The V gene's germline CDR1 is SGHRS and CDR2 YFSETQ. Template switching by 5'RACE with UMIs generated the TCR beta cDNA. From the 5' RACE reads, TCRdb lists one entry per CDR3 protein and no DNA. This sample contains over 150,000 distinct CDR3 sequences. The rearrangement joins TRBV5-1 to TRBJ2-6. The clonotype comes from a woman in her 50s in good health. Sequencing was done on a sample of blood T cells: a sorted CD56 or NKG2C T cell subset, CD4+ or CD8+ T cells, or bulk PBMC T cells (not recorded which). This CDR3 is CASSLVLRQSSGANVLTF.